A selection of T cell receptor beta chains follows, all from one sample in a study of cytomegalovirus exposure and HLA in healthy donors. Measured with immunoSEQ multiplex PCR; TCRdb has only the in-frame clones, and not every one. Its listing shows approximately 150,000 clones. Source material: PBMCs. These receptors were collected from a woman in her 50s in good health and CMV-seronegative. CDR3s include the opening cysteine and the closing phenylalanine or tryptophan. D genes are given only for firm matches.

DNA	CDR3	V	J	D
TGTGCCAGCAGGTCAGCGGGAGGCACCTACGAGCAGTACTTC	CASRSAGGTYEQYF	TRBV7-9	TRBJ2-7	TRBD2
TGTGCCAGCCGGCAGGGGGCGGCTCAGCCCCAGCATTTT	CASRQGAAQPQHF	TRBV2	TRBJ1-5	TRBD1
TGTGCCATCAGTGAGTCAGGACTAGCGGGGGATGAGACCCAGTACTTC	CAISESGLAGDETQYF	TRBV10-3	TRBJ2-5	TRBD2
TGTGCCAGCAGCTTAGGACAGGGCGATACGCAGTATTTT	CASSLGQGDTQYF	TRBV5-8	TRBJ2-3	TRBD1
TGTGCCAGTAGTCCCCGGGGTACTAGCGGGAGAAGCGAGCAGTACTTC	CASSPRGTSGRSEQYF	TRBV19	TRBJ2-7	TRBD2
TGTGCCAGCAGCCAAGAGGGCGGGTCGTACAATGAGCAGTTCTTC	CASSQEGGSYNEQFF	TRBV4-2	TRBJ2-1	.
TGTGCCAGCAGCCCCGGTCCGGGTGACGAGCAGTACTTC	CASSPGPGDEQYF	TRBV5-6	TRBJ2-7	.
TGTGCCAGCAGTCTTTTCGACAGGGGTGGGGGTGGCTACACCTTC	CASSLFDRGGGGYTF	TRBV28	TRBJ1-2	TRBD1
TGTGCCAGCGGACAGGTTCGAGGCTACACCTTC	CASGQVRGYTF	TRBV28	TRBJ1-2	TRBD1
TGTGCCTGGAGGGCCGGGACTAGCGGGAGCCTCTACAATGAGCAGTTCTTC	CAWRAGTSGSLYNEQFF	TRBV30	TRBJ2-1	TRBD2
TGTGCCAGCTCGCCTGACAGGGACGGGGAGCTGTTTTTT	CASSPDRDGELFF	TRBV18	TRBJ2-2	TRBD1
TGTGCCAGCAGCCAGGGACACATCCAAGAGACCCAGTACTTC	CASSQGHIQETQYF	TRBV7-7	TRBJ2-5	.
TGTGCCAGCTCAACGGACAAGGCGATAGGCTACACCTTC	CASSTDKAIGYTF	TRBV18	TRBJ1-2	.
TGTGCCAGCAGCGTAGCTAGAAGCACCTACGAGCAGTACTTC	CASSVARSTYEQYF	TRBV9	TRBJ2-7	.
TGTGCCAGCAGTAGAGGGACAGGGTTCCACAATGAGCAGTTCTTC	CASSRGTGFHNEQFF	TRBV28	TRBJ2-1	TRBD1
TGTGCCAGTAGTATACGTGGGGCGATGAACACTGAAGCTTTCTTT	CASSIRGAMNTEAFF	TRBV19	TRBJ1-1	.
TGTGCCAGCAGTGACCAACCGCAGACAGGGGGCATATTCTTT	CASSDQPQTGGIFF	TRBV6-4	TRBJ1-1	TRBD1
TGTGCCAGCAGCTCCGCCTACGAGCAGTACTTC	CASSSAYEQYF	TRBV11-2	TRBJ2-7	.
TGTGCCAGCAGTTACAGGACAGGGGATCAGCCCCAGCATTTT	CASSYRTGDQPQHF	TRBV6-5	TRBJ1-5	TRBD1
TGTGCCAGCAGCTTAGGCCAGGTAGAGACCCAGTACTTC	CASSLGQVETQYF	TRBV7-9	TRBJ2-5	.
TGTGCCACCAGCAGAGAGGTGGTAGATGAGCAGTTCTTC	CATSREVVDEQFF	TRBV15	TRBJ2-1	.
TGTGCCAGTAGTATAGAGGGACTAGCGGGAGCAGATACGCAGTATTTT	CASSIEGLAGADTQYF	TRBV19	TRBJ2-3	TRBD2
TGCGCCAGCAGCAAATTCGTAGCGGGGGGGACGGGGCGCCGGGAAGAGACCCAGTACTTC	CASSKFVAGGTGRREETQYF	TRBV5-1	TRBJ2-5	TRBD2
TGTGCCCCCGAACGCTGGATACGCAGGGTGACAGATACGCAGTATTTT	CAPERWIRRVTDTQYF	TRBV28	TRBJ2-3	.
TGTGCCAGCAGCTTATCCTCCTCTTTTGAGACCCAGTACTTC	CASSLSSSFETQYF	TRBV7-2	TRBJ2-5	.
TGCGCCAGCAGCTTGGGGAGGGAGGGGTTGAATTCACCCCTCCACTTT	CASSLGREGLNSPLHF	TRBV5-1	TRBJ1-6	.
TGTGCCAGCAGCCCCCAGGGACAGAGAGCCTACGAGCAGTACTTC	CASSPQGQRAYEQYF	TRBV7-6	TRBJ2-7	TRBD1
TGTGCCAGCAGCCCGGGACAACCAGGGCCAGATACGCAGTATTTT	CASSPGQPGPDTQYF	TRBV7-2	TRBJ2-3	.
TGCGCCAGCAGCCCAGGACAGGGAGAAAAACTGTTTTTT	CASSPGQGEKLFF	TRBV5-1	TRBJ1-4	TRBD1
TGTGCCAGCAGTGAAGCCACACCGGGCTCCTATAATTCACCCCTCCACTTT	CASSEATPGSYNSPLHF	TRBV6-1	TRBJ1-6	.
TGTGCCAGCAGTTTAAGGGACAGGGGGGATCAGCCCCAGCATTTT	CASSLRDRGDQPQHF	TRBV28	TRBJ1-5	TRBD1
TGCAGCGTTACAGGGGATCGGAACACTGAAGCTTTCTTT	CSVTGDRNTEAFF	TRBV29-1	TRBJ1-1	TRBD1
TGTGCCAGCTCACCACCCAGCGCGGAGGCCCAGTACTTC	CASSPPSAEAQYF	TRBV18	TRBJ2-5	.
TGTGCCAGCAGTTACCTGGCGGAAGCTGGAAACACCATATATTTT	CASSYLAEAGNTIYF	TRBV6-6	TRBJ1-3	.
TGCGCCAGCAGCCTGGACAGGGCCACTGAAGCTTTCTTT	CASSLDRATEAFF	TRBV5-1	TRBJ1-1	TRBD1
TGTGCCAGCAGTTTATCCGGTGGGCAGGCCTACGAGCAGTACTTC	CASSLSGGQAYEQYF	TRBV27	TRBJ2-7	.
TGTGCCTGGAAGGGGACAGGCTATGGCTACACCTTC	CAWKGTGYGYTF	TRBV30	TRBJ1-2	TRBD1
TGTGCTAGTGGCCGTAGCAACACCGGGGAGCTGTTTTTT	CASGRSNTGELFF	TRBV12-5	TRBJ2-2	.
TGTGCCAGCGCCCCAGGCGGGGGTCAGCCCCAGCATTTT	CASAPGGGQPQHF	TRBV18	TRBJ1-5	.
TGTGCCAGCAGTTACTCGAACCAGTACACCGGGGAGCTGTTTTTT	CASSYSNQYTGELFF	TRBV6-5	TRBJ2-2	.
TGTGCCAGTAGTTCTACCAGACAGGCATTCTCTGGAAACACCATATATTTT	CASSSTRQAFSGNTIYF	TRBV19	TRBJ1-3	.
TGTGCCAGTAGTATAGCAAATCAGCCCCAGCATTTT	CASSIANQPQHF	TRBV19	TRBJ1-5	.
TGTGCCAGCAGCTTCCGGACAGGGGGCATTGAGACCCAGTACTTC	CASSFRTGGIETQYF	TRBV7-9	TRBJ2-5	TRBD1
TGTGCCAGCAGTCCCCGACAGTTCAATCAGCCCCAGCATTTT	CASSPRQFNQPQHF	TRBV27	TRBJ1-5	.
TGTGCCAGCTCACGGACAGGGGTGGCCACTGAAGCTTTCTTT	CASSRTGVATEAFF	TRBV18	TRBJ1-1	TRBD1
TGTGCCAGCAGTTACTGGAATACTATCTCTGGAAACACCATATATTTT	CASSYWNTISGNTIYF	TRBV6-5	TRBJ1-3	.
TGTGCCTGGAGTCAGAGGGGGGGGTACGAGCAGTACTTC	CAWSQRGGYEQYF	TRBV30	TRBJ2-7	.
TGTGCCATCAGTAAGGCCAGCGACTACGAGCAGTACTTC	CAISKASDYEQYF	TRBV10-3	TRBJ2-7	.
TGTGCCAGCAGACTACAGGGACCCCTCTCTGGGGCCAACGTCCTGACTTTC	CASRLQGPLSGANVLTF	TRBV28	TRBJ2-6	.